The 17 T cell receptor beta chains below were found in one sample sequenced in a study of OX40 agonist ivuxolimab in advanced cancers. The assay was immunoSEQ multiplex PCR, and TCRdb's table has in-frame clones only and misses some. The sample has about 30,000 clones; approximately 81% are singletons. Sequences were derived from CD4+ or CD8+ T cells sorted from blood, sampled in a trial of the OX40 agonist ivuxolimab. The receptors originated from an adult with an advanced solid tumor such as melanoma, head and neck, liver or kidney cancer.

This rearrangement joins TRBV5-6 to TRBJ1-6; the D is unclear. Germline values: CDR1 SGHDT, CDR2 YYEEEE. The V gene lost 0 bases and the J gene lost 10 bases, with 14 bases spanning the gap. The CDR3 extends over 15 amino acids. CDR3 sequence (DNA): TGTGCCAGCAGCTTGGCCCACAGAGGGCTCTCACCCCTCCACTTT. Protein product: CASSLAHRGLSPLHF.

J is TRBJ1-6 and V is TRBV5-6; D is uncertain. Germline V gene data show CDR1 as SGHDT and CDR2 as YYEEEE. CDR3 length: 14 residues. Trimming stripped 2 bases from V and 7 bases from J, with 10 bases between. CDR3 amino acids: CASSFDAGNSPLHF. CDR3 sequence (DNA): TGTGCCAGCAGCTTCGATGCTGGGAATTCACCCCTCCACTTT.

The rearrangement joins TRBV30 to TRBJ2-2; D is possibly TRBD1 (5 bases). The CDR3 has 12 residues. V gave up 3 bases and J gave up 7 bases, with 9 bases separating them. Germline V gene data show CDR1 as GTSNPN and CDR2 as SVGIG (reference sequence). This chain's CDR3 is CAWRGRIGELFF. The CDR3 DNA is TGTGCCTGGAGGGGGCGGATCGGGGAGCTGTTTTTT.

This clone was seen only a few times. The chain recombines TRBV27 with TRBJ2-3; 11 bases line up with TRBD2. CDR3 length: 17 amino acids. The V gene end was trimmed by 4 bases and the J gene end by 3 bases; junction bases not matched to a gene: 9. Germline V gene lookup returns CDR1 MNHEY and CDR2 SMNVEV (reference sequence). The CDR3 DNA follows: TGTGCCAGCAGTTACGGACTAGCGGGCCGGGGAACAGATACGCAGTATTTT. Protein: CASSYGLAGRGTDTQYF.

The chain uses TRBV6-1 and TRBJ1-4, with 9 positions matching TRBD1. Germline CDR1 reads MNHNS; CDR2 reads SASEGT. CDR3 length: 13 residues. Germline trimming cut 8 bases from V and 8 bases from J; bases unmatched to any gene: 6. This CDR3 reads CASGGDRGEKLFF. For the CDR3, the DNA is TGTGCCAGCGGGGGTGACAGGGGGGAAAAACTGTTTTTT.

The gene calls are TRBV7-8 and TRBJ2-3; D remains ambiguous. Trimming cost V 8 bases and J 3 bases, with 15 bases left between them. The CDR3 sequence is 14 residues long. In germline, CDR1 is SGHVS, CDR2 FQNEAQ. The CDR3 region has the DNA TGTGCCAGCTGGGAAAGCGCCAAAACAGATACGCAGTATTTT. It translates to CASWESAKTDTQYF. Based on the CDR3 plus reference TRBV7-8 and TRBJ2-3, the full variable domain is GAGVSQSPRYKVAKRGQDVALRCDPISGHVSLFWYQQALGQGPEFLTYFQNEAQLDKSGLPSDRFFAERPEGSVSTLKIQRTQQEDSAVYLCASWESAKTDTQYFGPGTRLTVL.

The CDR3 loop is CASSSYHPRDLADTQYF. DNA of the CDR3: TGCGCCAGCAGCTCGTATCACCCCAGGGATCTCGCAGATACGCAGTATTTT. The chain couples TRBV5-1 to TRBJ2-3, with a possible D match to TRBD1 (5 bases). Trimming left V 3 bases short and J 4 bases short, with 21 bases between. There are 17 residues in the CDR3. In germline, CDR1 is SGHRS, CDR2 YFSETQ. Filled out from reference TRBV5-1 and TRBJ2-3, the complete variable domain reads KAGVTQTPRYLIKTRGQQVTLSCSPISGHRSVSWYQQTPGQGLQFLFEYFSETQRNKGNFPGRFSGRQFSNSRSEMNVSTLELGDSALYLCASSSYHPRDLADTQYFGPGTRLTVL.

The rearrangement uses TRBV30 and TRBJ1-2; 9 bases fit TRBD1. The CDR3 extends over 12 amino acids. Unmatched junction bases numbered 3, after V lost 5 bases and J lost 5 bases. CDR1 and CDR2 from the germline V gene are GTSNPN and SVGIG (reference sequence). The CDR3 DNA reads as TGTGCCTGGTGGGACAGGGTATATGGCTACACCTTC. Its protein product is CAWWDRVYGYTF.

The chain is built from TRBV11-2 and TRBJ1-2, with D hard to call. Deletions cut 4 bases from V and 5 bases from J, with 14 bases between. Germline V gives CDR1 SGHAT, CDR2 FQNNGV. The CDR3 length is 14 residues. The CDR3 spells CASSSNGPKYGYTF. The CDR3 DNA follows: TGTGCCAGCAGCTCCAACGGTCCGAAATATGGCTACACCTTC.

The V and J genes are TRBV28 and TRBJ1-4, with 7 bases matching TRBD1. Germline values: CDR1 MDHEN, CDR2 SYDVKM. There are 13 residues in the CDR3. The trim removed 5 bases at V and 8 bases at J, leaving 5 bases unmatched. This CDR3 is CASSRGRGEKLFF. The CDR3 nucleotides read TGTGCCAGCAGTCGGGGCAGGGGGGAAAAACTGTTTTTT.

This chain links TRBV29-1 with TRBJ2-7; no reliable D call. The CDR3 length is 11 residues. Per germline, CDR1 SQVTM and CDR2 ANQGSEA. Trimming took off 6 bases at V and 0 bases at J, with 6 bases between the two ends. The CDR3 loop is CSVYFSYEQYF. The DNA of the CDR3 is TGCAGCGTCTACTTCTCCTACGAGCAGTACTTC.

By frequency in the sample, this clone is medium-sized. This rearrangement joins TRBV27 to TRBJ1-3; D is undetermined. Trimming stripped 2 bases from V and 4 bases from J, with 15 bases between. CDR1 MNHEY and CDR2 SMNVEV come from the germline V gene (reference sequence). This CDR3 comprises 16 residues. The CDR3 region is CASSLNRAEVGNTIYF. The CDR3 DNA reads as TGTGCCAGCAGTTTAAATAGGGCAGAAGTCGGAAACACCATATATTTT.

The chain links TRBV28 to TRBJ1-6, with no clear D. This CDR3 contains 12 residues. Deletions cut 2 bases from V and 10 bases from J, with 6 bases between. Germline CDR1 is MDHEN and CDR2 is SYDVKM. The DNA for the CDR3 is TGTGCCAGCAGTTTAAACGGCTCACCCCTCCACTTT. It codes for CASSLNGSPLHF.

The chain is built from TRBV27 and TRBJ2-7; TRBD2 matches 9 bases. V shed 6 bases, J shed 4 bases, and the junction held 10 bases outside the gene matches. The germline CDR1 and CDR2 sequences are MNHEY and SMNVEV (reference sequence). The CDR3 runs to 15 residues. The DNA of the CDR3 is TGTGCCAGCAGCTTGGGGGCGGGAGGGTTATACGAGCAGTACTTC. Amino acids: CASSLGAGGLYEQYF.

The chain has TRBV6-1 and TRBJ1-2; TRBD1 might be the D (6 bases). This CDR3 region has 11 residues. Germline loops: CDR1 MNHNS, CDR2 SASEGT. Trimming removed 10 bases at V and 8 bases at J, with 14 bases between. This CDR3 is CATSRGAGYTF. The CDR3 DNA reads TGTGCCACCAGCCGGGGGGCCGGCTACACCTTC.

The chain couples TRBV6-6 to TRBJ1-1; 11 nucleotides agree with TRBD1. The CDR3 has 15 residues. Germline V lookup: CDR1 MNHNY, CDR2 SVGAGI (reference sequence). With V trimmed by 4 bases and J by 7 bases, 8 bases remained unmatched. The CDR3 region has the DNA TGTGCCAGCAGTTCTGGACAGGGGGCGATCCTTGAAGCTTTCTTT. This encodes CASSSGQGAILEAFF.

The rearrangement links TRBV4-1 to TRBJ2-3, with 13 bases matching TRBD2. The CDR3 extends over 18 amino acids. V gave up 0 bases and J gave up 2 bases; unmatched junction bases: 5. Germline V gives CDR1 MGHRA, CDR2 YSYEKL. CDR3 nucleotides: TGCGCCAGCAGCCAAGATGGACTAGCGGGGGAGTACACAGATACGCAGTATTTT. This codes for CASSQDGLAGEYTDTQYF.